These 2 T cell receptor beta chains originate from one sample sequenced in a study of blood T cell repertoires in COVID-19. Data came from immunoSEQ multiplex PCR; TCRdb stores just in-frame clones and leaves some out. The profile shows about 200,000 clones, approximately 92% of them singletons. The sequenced sample consisted of PBMCs or T cells enriched from blood (not recorded which). The receptors originated from a woman aged 40 to 50 with acute COVID-19.

The rearrangement uses TRBV3-1 (or the pseudogene TRBV3-2) and TRBJ2-3; 10 bases map to TRBD2. Looked up from germline, CDR1 is LGHDT and CDR2 is YNNKEL (reference sequence). Losses at the gene ends were 5 bases for V and 6 bases for J; bases not matched to a gene: 14. The CDR3 extends over 17 amino acids. The CDR3 is CASSTVIPSGGVDTQYF. CDR3 coding DNA: TGTGCCAGCAGCACGGTCATTCCTAGCGGGGGTGTCGATACGCAGTATTTT.

The V call is TRBV27, the J call TRBJ2-7; TRBD1 aligns across 8 bases. This CDR3 region has 14 residues. The V gene's germline CDR1 is MNHEY and CDR2 SMNVEV (reference sequence). V lost 6 bases and J lost 2; bases outside the gene matches: 6. The CDR3 bases are TGTGCCAGCAGAAGAGAGGACAGGGCCTACGAGCAGTACTTC. The encoded protein is CASRREDRAYEQYF.